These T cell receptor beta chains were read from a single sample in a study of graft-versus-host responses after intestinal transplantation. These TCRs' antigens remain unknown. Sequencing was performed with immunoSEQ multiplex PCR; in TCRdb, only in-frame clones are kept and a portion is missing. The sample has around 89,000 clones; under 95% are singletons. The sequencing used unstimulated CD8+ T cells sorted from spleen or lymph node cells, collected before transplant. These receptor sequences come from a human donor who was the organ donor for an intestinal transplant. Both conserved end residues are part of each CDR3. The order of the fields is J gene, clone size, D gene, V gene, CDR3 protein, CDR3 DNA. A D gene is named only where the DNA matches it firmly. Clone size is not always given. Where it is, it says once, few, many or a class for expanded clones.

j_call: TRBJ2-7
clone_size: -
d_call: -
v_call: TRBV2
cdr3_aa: CASSEPGIDEQYF
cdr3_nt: TGTGCCAGCAGTGAACCAGGGATCGACGAGCAGTACTTC

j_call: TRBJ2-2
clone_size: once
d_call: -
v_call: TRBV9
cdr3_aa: CASSVDSVNTGELFF
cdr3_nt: TGTGCCAGCAGCGTAGATTCCGTGAACACCGGGGAGCTGTTTTTT

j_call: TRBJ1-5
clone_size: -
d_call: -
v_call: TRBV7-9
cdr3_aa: CASSLATDESPQQHF
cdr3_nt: TGTGCCAGCAGCTTAGCGACAGATGAATCACCACAACAGCATTTT

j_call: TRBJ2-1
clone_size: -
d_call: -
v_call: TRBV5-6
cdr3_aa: CASSLDAVYSSYNEQFF
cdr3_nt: TGTGCCAGCAGCTTGGATGCCGTTTATAGCTCCTACAATGAGCAGTTCTTC

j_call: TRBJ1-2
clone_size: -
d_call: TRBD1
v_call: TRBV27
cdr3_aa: CASSLTLTGGNYGYTF
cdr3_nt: TGTGCCAGCAGTCTAACCCTGACAGGGGGCAACTATGGCTACACCTTC

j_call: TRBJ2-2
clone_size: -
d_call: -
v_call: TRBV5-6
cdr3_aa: CASSWGDGGELFF
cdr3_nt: TGTGCCAGCAGCTGGGGGGACGGCGGGGAGCTGTTTTTT

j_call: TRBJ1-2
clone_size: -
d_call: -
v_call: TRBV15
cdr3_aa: CATRSSRADPFGYTF
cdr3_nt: TGTGCCACCAGGAGTTCCAGGGCAGACCCCTTCGGCTACACCTTC

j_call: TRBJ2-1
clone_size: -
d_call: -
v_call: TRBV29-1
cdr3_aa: CSVVANNEQFF
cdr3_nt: TGCAGCGTTGTGGCAAATAATGAGCAGTTCTTC

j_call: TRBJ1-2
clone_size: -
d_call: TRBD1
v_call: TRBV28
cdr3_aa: CASSFRAPGQGANYGYTF
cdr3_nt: TGTGCCAGCAGTTTTAGGGCCCCCGGACAGGGCGCCAACTATGGCTACACCTTC

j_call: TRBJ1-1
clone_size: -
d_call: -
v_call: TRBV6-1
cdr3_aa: CASSRELTGNTEAFF
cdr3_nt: TGTGCCAGCAGCCGAGAACTGACAGGGAACACTGAAGCTTTCTTT

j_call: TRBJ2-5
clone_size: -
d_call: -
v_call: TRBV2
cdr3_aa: CASRDFQETQYF
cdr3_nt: TGTGCCAGTAGGGACTTTCAAGAGACCCAGTACTTC

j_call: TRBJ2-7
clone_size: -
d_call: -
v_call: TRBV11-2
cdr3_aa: CASSLAVRAYEQYF
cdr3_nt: TGTGCCAGCAGCTTGGCAGTGAGGGCCTACGAGCAGTACTTC

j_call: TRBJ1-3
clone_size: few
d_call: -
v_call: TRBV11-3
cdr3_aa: CASSLRRPGNTIYF
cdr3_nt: TGTGCCAGCAGCTTACGCAGGCCTGGAAACACCATATATTTT

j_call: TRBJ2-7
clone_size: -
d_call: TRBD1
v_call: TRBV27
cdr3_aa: CASSSGTGGYEQYF
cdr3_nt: TGTGCCAGCAGTTCGGGGACAGGGGGATACGAGCAGTACTTC

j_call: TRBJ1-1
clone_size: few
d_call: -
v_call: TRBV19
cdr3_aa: CASSGQMNTEAFF
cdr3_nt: TGTGCCAGTAGTGGACAGATGAACACTGAAGCTTTCTTT

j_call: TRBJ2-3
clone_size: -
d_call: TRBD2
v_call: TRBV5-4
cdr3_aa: CASSWRGGEITQYF
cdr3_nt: TGTGCCAGCAGCTGGCGGGGGGGCGAGATTACGCAGTATTTT

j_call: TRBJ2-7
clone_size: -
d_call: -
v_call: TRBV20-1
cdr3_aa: CSGKLIYEQYF
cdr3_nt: TGCAGTGGAAAACTAATTTACGAGCAGTACTTC

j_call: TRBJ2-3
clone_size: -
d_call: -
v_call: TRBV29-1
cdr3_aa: CSALRLEGSTDTQYF
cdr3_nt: TGCAGCGCCCTACGACTAGAAGGGAGCACAGATACGCAGTATTTT

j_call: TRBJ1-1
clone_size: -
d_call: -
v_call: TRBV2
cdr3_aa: CAKTTTAAPNTEAFF
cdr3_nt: TGTGCCAAAACAACAACCGCGGCTCCGAACACTGAAGCTTTCTTT

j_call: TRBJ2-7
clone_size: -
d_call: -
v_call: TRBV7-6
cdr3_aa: CASSSPPSYEQYF
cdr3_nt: TGTGCCAGCAGCTCACCACCCTCCTACGAGCAGTACTTC

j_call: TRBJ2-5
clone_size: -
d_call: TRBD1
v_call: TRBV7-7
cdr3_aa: CASSLGVWRTGAFGETQYF
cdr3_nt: TGTGCTAGCAGCTTAGGGGTCTGGCGGACAGGGGCATTCGGAGAGACCCAGTACTTC

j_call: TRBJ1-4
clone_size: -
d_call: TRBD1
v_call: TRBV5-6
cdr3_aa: CASSMTGHEKLLF
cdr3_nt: TGTGCCAGCAGCATGACAGGGCATGAAAAACTGCTTTTT

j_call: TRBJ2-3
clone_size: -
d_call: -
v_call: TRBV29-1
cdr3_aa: CSVDRDLEDTQYF
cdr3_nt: TGCAGCGTGGACCGGGACTTGGAAGATACGCAGTATTTT

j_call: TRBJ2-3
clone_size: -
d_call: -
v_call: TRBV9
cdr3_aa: CASSVSSGTDTQYF
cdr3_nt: TGTGCCAGCAGCGTGTCTAGCGGCACAGATACGCAGTATTTT

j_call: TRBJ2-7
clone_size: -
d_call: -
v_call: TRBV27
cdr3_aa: CASSDGQGPGEQYF
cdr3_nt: TGTGCCAGCAGTGACGGCCAGGGGCCTGGGGAGCAGTACTTC

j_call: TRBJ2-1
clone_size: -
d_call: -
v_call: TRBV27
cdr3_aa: CASSPPGLDEQFF
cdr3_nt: TGTGCCAGCAGTCCCCCGGGTCTCGATGAGCAGTTCTTC

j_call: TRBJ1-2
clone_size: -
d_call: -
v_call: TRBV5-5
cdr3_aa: CASSFGDYGYTF
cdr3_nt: TGTGCCAGCAGCTTCGGGGACTATGGCTACACCTTC

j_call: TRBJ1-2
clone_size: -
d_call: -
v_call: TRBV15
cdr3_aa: CATSRDRDSYGYTF
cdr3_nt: TGTGCCACCAGCAGAGACAGGGATTCCTATGGCTACACCTTC

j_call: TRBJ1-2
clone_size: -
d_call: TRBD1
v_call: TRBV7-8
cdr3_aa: CASSLAAGTENNYGYTF
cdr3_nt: TGTGCCAGCAGCTTAGCCGCCGGGACAGAGAATAACTATGGCTACACCTTC

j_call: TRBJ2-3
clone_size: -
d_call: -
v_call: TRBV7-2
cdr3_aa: CASRTRDGGAPTDTQYF
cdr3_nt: TGTGCCAGCAGAACCCGGGATGGGGGGGCCCCCACAGATACGCAGTATTTT

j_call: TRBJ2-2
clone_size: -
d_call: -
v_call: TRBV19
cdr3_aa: CASSPGSQGSGSSGELFF
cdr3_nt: TGTGCCAGTAGCCCCGGATCACAGGGATCTGGATCCTCCGGGGAGCTGTTTTTT

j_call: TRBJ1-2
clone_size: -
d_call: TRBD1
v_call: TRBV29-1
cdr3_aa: CSVDSGTGRSRGYTF
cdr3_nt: TGCAGCGTTGATAGTGGGACAGGGAGGTCGCGGGGCTACACCTTC

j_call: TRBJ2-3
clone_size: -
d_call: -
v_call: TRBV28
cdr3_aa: CASRAKFWSTDTQYF
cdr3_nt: TGTGCCAGCAGAGCCAAGTTTTGGAGCACAGATACGCAGTATTTT

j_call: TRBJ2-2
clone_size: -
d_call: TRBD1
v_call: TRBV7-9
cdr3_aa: CATHAAGQVNTGELFF
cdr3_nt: TGTGCCACCCACGCGGCGGGACAGGTGAACACCGGGGAGCTGTTTTTT

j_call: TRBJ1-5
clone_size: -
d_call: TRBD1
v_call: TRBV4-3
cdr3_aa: CASSSTGGSQPQHF
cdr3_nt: TGCGCCAGCAGTTCCACAGGGGGCAGTCAGCCCCAGCATTTT

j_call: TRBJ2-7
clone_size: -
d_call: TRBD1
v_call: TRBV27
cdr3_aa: CASSLLRTGHEQYF
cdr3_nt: TGTGCCAGCAGTCTTCTAAGGACAGGGCACGAGCAGTACTTC

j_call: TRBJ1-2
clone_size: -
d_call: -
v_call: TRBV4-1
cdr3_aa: CASSQDMESAYGYTF
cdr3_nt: TGCGCCAGCAGCCAAGACATGGAGAGTGCCTATGGCTACACCTTC

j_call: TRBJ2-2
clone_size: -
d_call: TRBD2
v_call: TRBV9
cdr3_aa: CASSVAGGPNGELFF
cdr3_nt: TGTGCCAGCAGCGTAGCGGGGGGGCCTAACGGGGAGCTGTTTTTT

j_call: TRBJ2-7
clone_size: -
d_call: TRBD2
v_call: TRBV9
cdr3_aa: CASSEGSGATYEQYF
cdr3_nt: TGTGCCAGCAGCGAAGGTAGCGGGGCAACCTACGAGCAGTACTTC

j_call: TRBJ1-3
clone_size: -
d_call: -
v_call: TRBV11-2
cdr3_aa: CASSFRTDLAVQYF
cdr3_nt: TGTGCCAGCAGCTTCAGGACAGACTTAGCTGTCCAATATTTT

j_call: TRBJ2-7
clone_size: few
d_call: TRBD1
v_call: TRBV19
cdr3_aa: CASSTGTGGVYEQYF
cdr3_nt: TGTGCCAGTAGTACCGGGACAGGGGGGGTCTACGAGCAGTACTTC

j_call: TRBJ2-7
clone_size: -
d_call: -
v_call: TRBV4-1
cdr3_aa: CASSQDPGSSYEQYF
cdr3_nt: TGCGCCAGCAGCCAAGATCCGGGGTCCTCCTACGAGCAGTACTTC

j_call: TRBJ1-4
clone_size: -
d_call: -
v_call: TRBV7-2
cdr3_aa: CASSEWTAATNEKLFF
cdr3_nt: TGTGCCAGCAGCGAATGGACAGCTGCAACTAATGAAAAACTGTTTTTT

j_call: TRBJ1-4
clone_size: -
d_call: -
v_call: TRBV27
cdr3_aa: CASSPRQGTNEKLFF
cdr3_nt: TGTGCCAGCAGTCCCCGGCAGGGAACTAATGAAAAACTGTTTTTT

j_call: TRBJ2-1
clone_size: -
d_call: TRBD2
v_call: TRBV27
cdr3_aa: CASSLAPGTSGNEQFF
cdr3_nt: TGTGCCAGCAGTTTAGCCCCAGGGACTAGCGGCAATGAGCAGTTCTTC

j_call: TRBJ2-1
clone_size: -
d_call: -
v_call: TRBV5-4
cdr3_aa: CASSLSPLATYNEQFF
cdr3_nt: TGTGCCAGCAGCTTGTCCCCACTAGCCACCTACAATGAGCAGTTCTTC

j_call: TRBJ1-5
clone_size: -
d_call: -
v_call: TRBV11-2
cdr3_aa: CASSLDLQGNQPQHF
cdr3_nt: TGTGCCAGCAGCTTAGACCTACAGGGCAATCAGCCCCAGCATTTT

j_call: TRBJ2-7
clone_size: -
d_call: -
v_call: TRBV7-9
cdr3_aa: CASTRGSEQYF
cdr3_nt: TGTGCCAGCACCCGGGGGTCCGAGCAGTACTTC

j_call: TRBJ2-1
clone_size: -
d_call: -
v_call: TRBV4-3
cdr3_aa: CASSQGRKATNEQFF
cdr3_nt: TGCGCCAGCAGCCAAGGGCGGAAGGCCACTAATGAGCAGTTCTTC

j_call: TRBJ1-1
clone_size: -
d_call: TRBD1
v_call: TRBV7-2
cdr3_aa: CASSFLTRTGFTEAFF
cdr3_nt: TGTGCCAGCAGCTTCCTAACACGGACAGGGTTCACTGAAGCTTTCTTT